This T cell receptor (beta chain) was captured in a study of cytomegalovirus exposure and HLA in healthy donors. Both 60 Vbeta primers and 13 Jbeta primers went into the PCR. TCRdb's copy holds only in-frame clones and misses some; the assay was immunoSEQ multiplex PCR. The repertoire holds some 180,000 clones, roughly 80% seen once, with about 1.6% in the top ten. Notes on this clone: The antigen is not known.

Study outcomes and limitations: In vitro data verified three CMV-associated chains as specific for CMV antigens.

The donors, nominally healthy at sampling, likely had unrecorded immune exposures. CDR3 size: 16 residues. Trimming left V 2 bases short and J 1 base short, with 12 bases between. Per the germline V gene, CDR1 is LGHNA and CDR2 is YNFKEQ. The sample consisted of PBMCs. The receptor was derived from a man between 35 and 55 years old in good health and CMV-seronegative. This chain connects TRBV4-2 to TRBJ1-5; D perhaps matches TRBD1 (6 bases). The CDR3 DNA sequence: TGTGCCAGCAGCCAACTTAGGACAGACAGCAATCAGCCCCAGCATTTT. This translates into CASSQLRTDSNQPQHF.